The present T cell receptor beta chain was sequenced within a study of blood T cell repertoires in COVID-19. Study background: Samples of COVID-19 (acute and convalescent) were obtained from the United States, Italy and Spain.

Using immunoSEQ multiplex PCR, the repertoire was profiled, and TCRdb retains in-frame clones only, with some absent. Among under 350,000 clones listed, 70% to 90% were seen once. The CDR3 has 16 amino acids. Per germline, CDR1 LNHDA and CDR2 SQIVND (reference sequence). V was clipped by 6 bases and J by 2 bases; unmatched bases: 10. Specimen: peripheral blood. The origin of this receptor is a man aged 55 to 69 who had recovered from COVID-19. The chain is built from TRBV19 and TRBJ1-5; 7 nucleotides align to TRBD1. CDR3 region: CASSRGRQGGNQPQHF. The CDR3 region has the DNA TGTGCCAGTAGCCGCGGTAGACAGGGCGGCAATCAGCCCCAGCATTTT.